This passage covers 9 T cell receptor beta chains from one sample sequenced in a study of a mutant IDH1 vaccine in newly diagnosed glioma. Antigen specificity for these receptors is unknown. The repertoire was sequenced with immunoSEQ multiplex PCR; TCRdb's copy has only in-frame clones and lacks some. The sample includes over 35,000 clones, around 85% of them seen just once. Noted time point: week 23, last vaccination. One vaccine dose held 300 ug of mutant IDH1 20-mer peptide and came with topical imiquimod. Here the sequenced sample was PBMCs, taken from a glioma patient whose treatment included an IDH1 peptide vaccine. The receptors were sampled from a woman aged 18-30 years with glioma. Some clones in this sample may be carry-over from other donors' samples.

The J gene is TRBJ1-6, the V gene TRBV30; maybe TRBD1 (5 bases). Trimming removed 3 bases at V and 0 bases at J, with 12 bases between. This CDR3 comprises 16 residues. The germline gives CDR1 GTSNPN, CDR2 SVGIG (reference sequence). CDR3 sequence reads: CAWRFRQSSYNSPLHF. CDR3 bases: TGTGCCTGGAGATTCCGACAGAGCTCCTATAATTCACCCCTCCACTTT.

The V gene is TRBV29-1, the J gene TRBJ2-5, with 7 bases matching TRBD1. Germline CDR1 SQVTM, CDR2 ANQGSEA. The CDR3 runs 13 residues. Trimming at V came to 7 bases and at J to 2 bases, leaving 7 bases not matched to a gene. The CDR3, as DNA: TGCAGCGCTGAGTACAGGGGACAAGAGACCCAGTACTTC. Amino acid sequence: CSAEYRGQETQYF.

The chain has TRBV11-3 and TRBJ1-1; D perhaps matches TRBD1 (5 bases). The V and J ends lost 5 bases and 1 base respectively, with 11 bases between them. CDR1 and CDR2 from the germline V gene are SGHNT and YENEEA. This CDR3 comprises 14 residues. CDR3 sequence: CASSARVTNTEAFF. CDR3 in DNA: TGTGCCAGCAGCGCCAGGGTTACGAACACTGAAGCTTTCTTT.

The chain combines TRBV11-2 with TRBJ2-3, with 7 bases fitting TRBD2. The CDR3 covers 17 residues. CDR1 is SGHAT, CDR2 FQNNGV, per germline. Germline trimming cut 0 bases from V and 3 bases from J; bases unmatched to any gene: 9. The CDR3 is CASSLDLMWTRTDTQYF. In DNA form, the CDR3 reads TGTGCCAGCAGCTTAGATCTAATGTGGACTAGAACAGATACGCAGTATTTT.

The chain recombines TRBV7-9 with TRBJ2-7; 7 bases line up with TRBD1. V was pared by 3 bases and J by 2 bases, with 10 bases of the junction left unmatched. The CDR3 loop spans 16 amino acids. In germline, CDR1 is SEHNR, CDR2 FQNEAQ (reference sequence). CDR3 sequence: CASSLLSGTDTYEQYF. The CDR3 nucleotides read TGTGCCAGCAGCTTGTTATCCGGGACAGATACCTACGAGCAGTACTTC. Full variable domain (rest looked up from reference TRBV7-9 and TRBJ2-7): DTGVSQNPRHKITKRGQNVTFRCDPISEHNRLYWYRQTLGQGPEFLTYFQNEAQLEKSRLLSDRFSAERPKGSFSTLEIQRTEQGDSAMYLCASSLLSGTDTYEQYFGPGTRLTVT.

The chain uses TRBV6-1 and TRBJ2-1; TRBD2 aligns across 7 bases. The CDR3 is made up of 14 amino acids. V trimming: 6 bases; J trimming: 2 bases; junction bases outside the gene matches: 4. Looked up from germline, CDR1 is MNHNS and CDR2 is SASEGT. CDR3 nucleotide sequence: TGTGCCAGCAGCCCGACTAGCACCTACAATGAGCAGTTCTTC. This gives the protein CASSPTSTYNEQFF.

The CDR3 nucleotides read TGTGCCAGCAGCGTGCGACGGGGGGGAGACCAAGAGACCCAGTACTTC. Its translation is CASSVRRGGDQETQYF. V usage is TRBV5-4 and J usage is TRBJ2-5; TRBD2 aligns across 8 bases. The CDR3 is 16 amino acids. Looked up from germline, CDR1 is SGHNT and CDR2 is YYREEE (reference sequence). The V and J ends lost 4 bases and 0 bases, in that order; junction bases with no gene match: 8. Variable domain in full (rest from reference TRBV5-4 and TRBJ2-5): ETGVTQSPTHLIKTRGQQVTLRCSSQSGHNTVSWYQQALGQGPQFIFQYYREEENGRGNFPPRFSGLQFPNYSSELNVNALELDDSALYLCASSVRRGGDQETQYFGPGTRLLVL.

This clone has just one count. This chain joins TRBV4-1 and TRBJ2-1; D is possibly TRBD1 or TRBD2 (5 bases each). Germline V CDR1 and CDR2: MGHRA, YSYEKL. The V end lost 0 bases, the J end lost 8 bases, and 17 bases lay between the germline ends. The CDR3 has 16 amino acids. The CDR3 sequence is CASSQDFWGTRDEQFF. CDR3 nucleotide sequence: TGCGCCAGCAGCCAAGATTTTTGGGGCACGAGGGATGAGCAGTTCTTC.

The chain carries TRBV6-5 and TRBJ2-1; D call uncertain. Germline V gene data show CDR1 as MNHEY and CDR2 as SVGAGI. Between the trimmed V and J ends, which lost 0 bases and 4 bases, there was a span of 13 bases. The CDR3 has 16 residues. The CDR3 is CASSYSGYGIYNEQFF. In DNA, the CDR3 is TGTGCCAGCAGTTACTCGGGCTACGGAATATACAATGAGCAGTTCTTC.